This entry concerns a single TCR beta chain. These data originate in a study of blood T cell repertoires in COVID-19. About the research overall: Acute-phase and convalescent COVID-19 samples originated in the United States, Italy and Spain.

The V and J ends lost 5 bases and 5 bases respectively, with 11 bases between them. The length of the CDR3 is 13 residues. Germline CDR1 reads KGHDR; CDR2 reads SFDVKD. Per the original data handling: Estimation of nucleated cell counts was performed using reference gene primer amplification. Assay used: immunoSEQ multiplex PCR; TCRdb lists only in-frame clones, some missing. From that table come the V and J calls and clone size; the DNA was used to work out D and trimming. The sample gives some 110,000 clones, 75% to 90% of which show up once; less than 9.5% is in the top ten. The sample consisted of peripheral blood. This clonotype was sampled from a human donor in a cohort sampled during active COVID-19. This chain uses TRBV24-1 with TRBJ2-5; D may be TRBD1 (5 bases). The CDR3 bases are TGTGCCACCAGTGGAGACAGCAGCGAGACCCAGTACTTC. Protein: CATSGDSSETQYF.